This TCR beta chain was documented in a study of CD8+CD57+ T cells in acquired aplastic anemia listed by TCRdb under 2018. Study-wide context: On average, sorted CD4+ and CD8+ cells yielded around 3.4 ug of extracted DNA, with a range of roughly 0.19 to 27.4 ug. For healthy donor samples, the average read count was about 9.8 million for CD4+ cells and approximately 12 million for CD8+ cells.

What the research found in general, with its limitations: Between patients and healthy controls, no significant difference in CD8+ Simpson's diversity was found (P=0.060). Approximately 31 CD8+ CDR3 sequences were found in both patients and controls but appeared to be highly expressed in patients and within the immunodominant clones of the patients.

Profiling of TCR beta VDJ combinations and CDR3 sequences used genomic DNA as the template. TCR repertoire sequencing was run on an Illumina HiSeq 2000. Per the authors' processing: TRBV/TRBJ rearrangement plots, CDR3 size and DJ length profiles, and Simpson's diversity index were used to assess repertoires. The most abundant DNA sequence in the deep sequencing data was defined as the immunodominant clone. CDR3 amino acid sequences were screened for sharing across subjects and were compared with published repertoires and the VDJdb database. The public sequencing data were trimmed at Q25 with fastp and processed into clonotypes with MiXCR by TCRdb, which kept only in-frame beta chains. Rows with a matching CDR3 protein are joined into one entry that keeps the most common DNA and genes. These V and J calls rely on TCRdb rather than the paper's analysis. Here the sample has 150,000 or so distinct CDR3 sequences; 55% to 70% occur a single time. The top ten clones comprise 45% of the sample.

As to this clonotype: This clone's antigen is unknown. Within one base of it there is no much larger clone, and no base qualities were kept.

The CDR3 holds 16 amino acids from the cysteine to the phenylalanine. Only the CDR3 DNA stays, 48 bases, in frame from base 1. After removal of 4 bases from V and 2 bases from J, the junction retains 9 bases not matched to a gene. CDR1 and CDR2 are read off the germline V gene (reference sequence) as LNHNV and YYDKDF. In the study, sorted CD4+ and CD8+ blood T cells from patients with severe aplastic anemia and from healthy subjects underwent deep sequencing of TCR repertoires. Ficoll-Paque density gradient centrifugation was used to isolate peripheral blood mononuclear cells. CD4+ and CD8+ T cells were sorted by FACS or magnetic beads before DNA extraction.

The rearranged chain carries TRBV15 and TRBJ2-7; TRBD2 matches 9 bases in the middle. The sequenced sample consisted of sorted CD4+, CD8+, or CD8+CD57+ T cells (not recorded which) from PBMCs. The sequence was collected from a human donor in good health. The DNA sequence is TGTGCCACCAGCATCCCTGCGGGGGGGGGAACCTACGAGCAGTACTTC. The translation is CATSIPAGGGTYEQYF.